A single sample is the source of the 10 T cell receptor beta chains below, sequenced in a study of blood T cell repertoires in COVID-19. TCRdb's copy holds only in-frame clones and misses some; the assay was immunoSEQ multiplex PCR. The profile shows around 150,000 clones, around 80% of them singletons. The sequencing input was peripheral blood. The receptors derive from a man between 60 and 75 years old with acute or convalescent COVID-19.

The chain carries TRBV2 and TRBJ1-4; D call uncertain. In germline, CDR1 is SNHLY, CDR2 FYNNEI. Trimming stripped 10 bases from V and 0 bases from J, with 9 bases between. The CDR3 loop spans 13 amino acids. DNA for the CDR3: TGTGCCATCTCACTCGCAACTAATGAAAAACTGTTTTTT. This codes for CAISLATNEKLFF.

The chain has TRBV6-5 and TRBJ2-7; TRBD1 aligns across 7 bases. Germline values: CDR1 MNHEY, CDR2 SVGAGI. The CDR3 length is 15 residues. V lost 7 bases, J lost 5 bases, and 14 bases stayed unmatched. CDR3 bases: TGTGCCAGCACCCCCAAACAGGGGAACTTCCACGAGCAGTACTTC. It yields the protein CASTPKQGNFHEQYF.

This clone has a handful of counts. The rearrangement links TRBV19 to TRBJ1-5, with a possible D match to TRBD1 (6 bases). In germline, CDR1 is LNHDA, CDR2 SQIVND (reference sequence). V gave up 3 bases and J gave up 9 bases, with 12 bases separating them. This CDR3 contains 13 residues. Here the CDR3 DNA reads TGTGCCAGTAGTATTGGGGGCGCACGGCCCCAGCATTTT. It yields the protein CASSIGGARPQHF.

This chain connects TRBV4-3 to TRBJ1-6; 11 bases agree with TRBD1. Trimming cost V 4 bases and J 12 bases; bases outside gene matches: 11. CDR1 is LGHNA, CDR2 YSLEER, per germline. The CDR3 has 16 residues. This chain's CDR3 is CASSLFSRTGGEPLHF. In nucleotides, the CDR3 is TGCGCCAGCAGCCTTTTTTCCCGGACAGGGGGCGAACCCCTCCACTTT.

Only a few counts were recorded for this clone. The chain is built from TRBV6-2 or TRBV6-3 and TRBJ2-7, with 10 nucleotides matching TRBD1. Germline loops: CDR1 MNHEY, CDR2 SVGEGT. The trim removed 6 bases at V and 4 bases at J, leaving 6 bases unmatched. The CDR3 spans 14 residues. CDR3 nucleotide sequence: TGTGCCAGCAGCTCGACAGGGGGCCGGTACGAGCAGTACTTC. The encoded protein is CASSSTGGRYEQYF.

This clone was found once. The genes are TRBV7-3 and TRBJ2-5; possibly TRBD2 for D (6 bases). CDR3 size: 13 residues. Trimming stripped 3 bases from V and 3 bases from J, with 8 bases between. From germline, CDR1 is SGHTA and CDR2 FQGTGA. CDR3 sequence (DNA): TGTGCCAGCAGCTTGACTAGTAAAGAGACCCAGTACTTC. Protein: CASSLTSKETQYF.

The chain couples TRBV30 to TRBJ1-1; D gene ambiguous. V gave up 0 bases and J gave up 6 bases, with 5 bases separating them. Germline CDR1 is GTSNPN and CDR2 is SVGIG (reference sequence). The CDR3 runs to 11 residues. The CDR3 nucleotides are TGTGCCTGGAGTGTCCGGTCTGAAGCTTTCTTT. The encoded protein is CAWSVRSEAFF.

The chain recombines TRBV19 with TRBJ1-2, with TRBD1 matching over 8 bases. Germline CDR1 LNHDA, CDR2 SQIVND (reference sequence). The V segment lost 1 base and the J segment 4 bases; nucleotides outside the gene matches: 5. The CDR3 totals 15 residues. The CDR3 DNA follows: TGTGCCAGTAGTATAGGCAGGGGGCGAGGCTATGGCTACACCTTC. It yields the protein CASSIGRGRGYGYTF.

V is TRBV18 and J is TRBJ2-5; 7 positions agree with TRBD1. Germline CDR1 is KGHSH and CDR2 is LQKENI. The length of the CDR3 is 15 residues. Trimming at V came to 0 bases and at J to 0 bases, leaving 1 base not matched to a gene. Written as DNA, the CDR3 is TGTGCCAGCTCACCACCGACAGGGAACCAAGAGACCCAGTACTTC. Translated: CASSPPTGNQETQYF. Supplemented by reference TRBV18 and TRBJ2-5, the full variable domain reads NAGVMQNPRHLVRRRGQEARLRCSPMKGHSHVYWYRQLPEEGLKFMVYLQKENIIDESGMPKERFSAEFPKEGPSILRIQQVVRGDSAAYFCASSPPTGNQETQYFGPGTRLLVL.

V usage is TRBV7-9 and J usage is TRBJ2-5, with D possibly matching TRBD1 (5 bases). The CDR3 extends over 16 amino acids. Between the trimmed V and J ends, which lost 0 bases and 3 bases, there was a span of 14 bases. CDR1 is SEHNR, CDR2 FQNEAQ, per germline (reference sequence). The CDR3 here is CASSLAGAGRKETQYF. CDR3 bases: TGTGCCAGCAGCTTAGCCGGAGCAGGGCGGAAAGAGACCCAGTACTTC.